The 23 T cell receptor beta chains below come from one sample, sequenced in a study of shared clonotypes between healthy human individuals. Positive CCR7 selection of CD45RO-negative cells yielded the naive CD8 cells, and terminally differentiated effector memory CD45RA+ cells were excluded. Profiled with immunoSEQ multiplex PCR; TCRdb holds only in-frame clones, not every one. Among 2 million to 2.5 million clones listed, over 85% were seen once. Sequenced: naive CD8+ T cells sorted from blood. Receptors were obtained from a man between 18 and 35 years old in good health.

The chain has TRBV4-1 and TRBJ1-4, with D possibly matching TRBD1 (6 bases). CDR3 length: 15 residues. Germline CDR1 reads MGHRA; CDR2 reads YSYEKL. Trimming shortened V by 6 bases and J by 0 bases, and 11 bases separated the two germline ends. As DNA, the CDR3 is TGCGCCAGCAGGGTACAGGGCTCAACTAATGAAAAACTGTTTTTT. Protein sequence: CASRVQGSTNEKLFF.

The chain couples TRBV5-8 to TRBJ2-1; perhaps D is TRBD1 or TRBD2 (5 bases each). V gave up 0 bases and J gave up 15 bases, with 13 bases separating them. Germline V gene sequence: CDR1 SGHTS, CDR2 YDEGEE. This CDR3 comprises 12 residues. CDR3 coding DNA: TGTGCCAGCAGCTTGGCCGTGGGGGATCGGTTCTTC. Translated: CASSLAVGDRFF.

V is TRBV6-1 and J is TRBJ2-1; D uncertain. The length of the CDR3 is 12 residues. The ends were cut back, 2 bases at V and 12 bases at J, with 11 bases in the middle. From germline, CDR1 is MNHNS and CDR2 SASEGT. For the CDR3, the DNA is TGTGCCAGCAGTGAATTGGGCGTCTGGCAGTTCTTC. Translating it yields CASSELGVWQFF.

The V call is TRBV9, the J call TRBJ2-1, with D possibly TRBD2 on 5 matching bases. There are 15 residues in the CDR3. Trimming pared 3 bases from V and 0 bases from J, leaving 10 bases between. Germline V lookup: CDR1 SGDLS, CDR2 YYNGEE. The CDR3 here is CASSDEGISYNEQFF. The CDR3 region has the DNA TGTGCCAGCAGCGATGAGGGAATCTCCTACAATGAGCAGTTCTTC.

This clone was found once. The sample contains more than one DNA sequence encoding this CDR3. The chain carries TRBV7-8 and TRBJ2-7; D is undetermined. The CDR3 has 13 residues. The germline V and J ends were trimmed by 3 bases and 2 bases, with 8 bases remaining between them. CDR1 is SGHVS, CDR2 FQNEAQ, per germline. CDR3 bases: TGTGCCAGCAGCTTGAGAGCAGCCTACGAGCAGTACTTC. Protein: CASSLRAAYEQYF.

The rearrangement links TRBV7-9 to TRBJ2-7; 8 bases map to TRBD2. The V segment lost 4 bases and the J segment 6 bases; nucleotides outside the gene matches: 2. Per germline, CDR1 SEHNR and CDR2 FQNEAQ (reference sequence). The CDR3 covers 12 residues. This chain's CDR3 is CASSWRGAEQYF. DNA for the CDR3: TGTGCCAGCAGCTGGCGGGGGGCCGAGCAGTACTTC.

The rearrangement joins TRBV4-2 to TRBJ2-5; 9 bases map to TRBD2. In germline, CDR1 is LGHNA, CDR2 YNFKEQ. CDR3 size: 16 residues. After removal of 0 bases from V and 2 bases from J, the junction contained 4 bases not matched to a gene. CDR3 sequence reads: CASSQEVSGGQETQYF. The CDR3 DNA sequence: TGTGCCAGCAGCCAAGAGGTTAGCGGGGGACAAGAGACCCAGTACTTC.

The rearrangement joins TRBV5-1 to TRBJ2-7; 7 bases fit TRBD1. CDR3 length: 16 residues. CDR1 SGHRS and CDR2 YFSETQ come from the germline V gene. J gave up 4 bases and V 3 bases, and 13 bases lay outside the gene matches. CDR3 region: CASSSPEGTDSYEQYF. The CDR3 DNA is TGCGCCAGCAGCTCCCCGGAAGGGACAGATTCTTACGAGCAGTACTTC.

The chain links TRBV4-1 to TRBJ2-5, with D hard to call. Per the germline V gene, CDR1 is MGHRA and CDR2 is YSYEKL. V was clipped by 4 bases and J by 0 bases, with 18 bases between them. This CDR3 has 17 residues. CDR3 residues: CASSRPPKTVDQETQYF. In nucleotides, the CDR3 is TGCGCCAGCAGCCGTCCCCCCAAAACGGTAGACCAAGAGACCCAGTACTTC.

The chain employs TRBV7-9 and TRBJ2-7, with 7 bases matching TRBD1. Germline trimming cut 4 bases from V and 0 bases from J; bases unmatched to any gene: 9. The CDR3 is 16 amino acids. Germline CDR1 reads SEHNR; CDR2 reads FQNEAQ (reference sequence). The DNA of the CDR3 is TGTGCCAGCAGCTATACGACGCAGGGGGACTCCTACGAGCAGTACTTC. This gives the protein CASSYTTQGDSYEQYF.

Remarks on this clone: This specimen includes other DNA sequences encoding the same CDR3. The chain uses TRBV27 and TRBJ1-1; D remains ambiguous. V was shortened by 6 bases and J by 0 bases, with 5 bases between the two germline ends. CDR1 is MNHEY and CDR2 is SMNVEV in the germline V gene (reference sequence). The CDR3 spans 12 residues. CDR3 protein: CASRALNTEAFF. The CDR3 DNA reads as TGTGCCAGCAGGGCTTTGAACACTGAAGCTTTCTTT.

The genes are TRBV4-1 and TRBJ2-5, with 14 positions matching TRBD2. This CDR3 region has 17 residues. J lost 5 bases, V lost 2 bases, and 7 bases had no gene match. CDR1 and CDR2 (germline): MGHRA, YSYEKL. CDR3 region: CASSQHTWTSGRETQYF. In nucleotides, the CDR3 is TGCGCCAGCAGCCAACACACTTGGACTAGCGGGAGGGAGACCCAGTACTTC.

V is TRBV4-1 and J is TRBJ2-1, with TRBD2 matching over 12 bases. V lost 0 bases and J lost 5; bases outside the gene matches: 8. The CDR3 loop spans 18 amino acids. Germline assignment: CDR1 MGHRA and CDR2 YSYEKL. CDR3 loop: CASSQDDPLAGGNNEQFF. CDR3 sequence (DNA): TGCGCCAGCAGCCAAGATGATCCCCTAGCGGGGGGGAACAATGAGCAGTTCTTC.

The V call is TRBV7-8, the J call TRBJ2-7; tentatively, D is TRBD1 (6 bases). This CDR3 comprises 13 residues. Germline assignment: CDR1 SGHVS and CDR2 FQNEAQ. V was clipped by 3 bases and J by 1 base, with 7 bases between them. CDR3 in amino acids: CASSFQGSYEQYF. The DNA of the CDR3 is TGTGCCAGCAGCTTTCAGGGGTCCTACGAGCAGTACTTC.

V gene TRBV5-6 combines with J gene TRBJ2-1; 12 bases match TRBD2. The CDR3 extends over 15 amino acids. Trimming cost V 1 base and J 8 bases; bases outside gene matches: 4. CDR1 and CDR2 (germline): SGHDT, YYEEEE. CDR3 residues: CASSLPGLAGDEQFF. The DNA of the CDR3 is TGTGCCAGCAGCTTGCCGGGACTAGCGGGCGATGAGCAGTTCTTC. Drawing the rest from reference TRBV5-6 and TRBJ2-1, the complete variable domain is DAGVTQSPTHLIKTRGQQVTLRCSPKSGHDTVSWYQQALGQGPQFIFQYYEEEERQRGNFPDRFSGHQFPNYSSELNVNALLLGDSALYLCASSLPGLAGDEQFFGPGTRLTVL.

V and J are TRBV6-6 and TRBJ2-7, with TRBD2 identical over 9 bases. The germline gives CDR1 MNHNY, CDR2 SVGAGI (reference sequence). The CDR3 contains 15 residues. Germline trimming cut 0 bases from V and 4 bases from J; bases unmatched to any gene: 4. Here the CDR3 DNA reads TGTGCCAGCAGTTACTCCGGCGGGGGGGAGTACGAGCAGTACTTC. Its protein product is CASSYSGGGEYEQYF.

This clone came up a few times. The rearrangement links TRBV28 to TRBJ1-2, with 9 bases that match TRBD1. V trimming: 6 bases; J trimming: 7 bases; junction bases outside the gene matches: 6. Germline V gives CDR1 MDHEN, CDR2 SYDVKM. This CDR3 is 13 amino acids long. For the CDR3, the DNA is TGTGCCAGCAGGCTACAGGGGGCGCCTGGCTACACCTTC. Residues: CASRLQGAPGYTF.

The chain recombines TRBV14 with TRBJ2-5; no definite D call. V lost 6 bases to trimming and J lost 1 base, with 9 bases between them. The germline CDR1 and CDR2 sequences are SGHDN and FVKESK. This CDR3 has 13 amino acids. CDR3: CASSIRIQETQYF. CDR3 bases: TGTGCCAGCAGTATCAGAATCCAAGAGACCCAGTACTTC.

V usage is TRBV5-1 and J usage is TRBJ2-3, with TRBD2 identical over 16 bases. Germline-derived CDR1 and CDR2 are SGHRS and YFSETQ. The junction had 3 bases not matched to a gene; V was cut back by 4 bases and J by 4 bases. The CDR3 totals 16 residues. For the CDR3, the DNA is TGCGCCAGCAGCCCCGGGACTAGCGGGGGGGCAGATACGCAGTATTTT. Translation: CASSPGTSGGADTQYF. The full variable domain, completed using reference TRBV5-1 and TRBJ2-3, is KAGVTQTPRYLIKTRGQQVTLSCSPISGHRSVSWYQQTPGQGLQFLFEYFSETQRNKGNFPGRFSGRQFSNSRSEMNVSTLELGDSALYLCASSPGTSGGADTQYFGPGTRLTVL.

V usage is TRBV30 and J usage is TRBJ1-4; TRBD1 agrees at 8 bases. After removal of 1 base from V and 6 bases from J, the junction contained 7 bases not matched to a gene. Germline V gene data show CDR1 as GTSNPN and CDR2 as SVGIG (reference sequence). The CDR3 covers 15 residues. CDR3 in amino acids: CAWSDDRGGDEKLFF. The CDR3 DNA follows: TGTGCCTGGAGTGACGACAGGGGAGGGGATGAAAAACTGTTTTTT.

The chain recombines TRBV5-4 with TRBJ1-3; 8 bases line up with TRBD1. The CDR3 length is 15 residues. V was pared by 0 bases and J by 2 bases, with 1 base of the junction left unmatched. Germline V gene lookup returns CDR1 SGHNT and CDR2 YYREEE (reference sequence). In DNA, the CDR3 is TGTGCCAGCAGCTTGGGACAGGGGACTGGAAACACCATATATTTT. It specifies CASSLGQGTGNTIYF. Looking up the rest from reference TRBV5-4 and TRBJ1-3 gives the full variable domain: ETGVTQSPTHLIKTRGQQVTLRCSSQSGHNTVSWYQQALGQGPQFIFQYYREEENGRGNFPPRFSGLQFPNYSSELNVNALELDDSALYLCASSLGQGTGNTIYFGEGSWLTVV.

V gene TRBV6-5 combines with J gene TRBJ2-3; no reliable D call. Trimming stripped 5 bases from V and 1 base from J, with 10 bases between. CDR3 length equals 14 residues. CDR1 is MNHEY and CDR2 is SVGAGI in the germline V gene. The CDR3 loop is CASSRLGGTDTQYF. CDR3 sequence (DNA): TGTGCCAGCAGTCGACTGGGTGGCACAGATACGCAGTATTTT.

This sequence joins TRBV6-5 and TRBJ2-1, with TRBD2 matching over 9 bases. This CDR3 is 15 amino acids long. Germline lookup yields CDR1 MNHEY and CDR2 SVGAGI. Trimming at V came to 0 bases and at J to 9 bases, leaving 6 bases not matched to a gene. The CDR3 DNA reads TGTGCCAGCAGTTACTCGGCGGGGGGGTTGGGTGAGCAGTTCTTC. It encodes CASSYSAGGLGEQFF.